Below, 18 T cell receptor beta chains from the same sample are listed, as sequenced in a study of Graves' ophthalmopathy and Graves' hyperthyroidism. RNA served as the template for amplifying TCR beta CDR3 regions. HTBI primers primed a first-round RT-PCR, and a second-round multiplex PCR followed. MiXCR, run by TCRdb on the multiplex PCR reads, gives a single entry per CDR3 protein. In the table there are around 1.1 million distinct CDR3 sequences, 35% to 45% of which are singletons. Sequenced: peripheral blood or thyroid tissue (not recorded which). These receptors all come from an adult man with Graves' hyperthyroidism.

The chain carries TRBV19 and TRBJ2-7; the D gene could be TRBD1 or TRBD2 (5 bases each). Per the germline V gene, CDR1 is LNHDA and CDR2 is SQIVND (reference sequence). The CDR3 sequence is 14 residues long. Trimming removed 3 bases from V and 5 bases from J, with 14 bases in between. The CDR3 DNA reads TGTGCCAGTAGTATCCAGACCGGGACCGACGAGCAGTACTTC. It is translated as CASSIQTGTDEQYF.

The chain combines TRBV7-9 with TRBJ1-4, with D maybe TRBD1 (5 bases). From germline, CDR1 is SEHNR and CDR2 FQNEAQ (reference sequence). V was shortened by 5 bases and J by 4 bases, with 11 bases between the two germline ends. The CDR3 runs 14 residues. CDR3 residues: CASSPTAYNEKLFF. The CDR3 coding sequence is TGTGCCAGCAGCCCGACAGCCTATAATGAAAAACTGTTTTTT.

This clonotype came up many times. V and J are TRBV5-4 and TRBJ1-2; 8 bases line up with TRBD1. CDR1 is SGHNT and CDR2 is YYREEE in the germline V gene (reference sequence). The ends lost 5 bases at V and 6 bases at J; junction bases unmatched: 9. The CDR3 extends over 14 amino acids. The CDR3 DNA follows: TGTGCCAGCAGATATCAGGGGGCGGCTGATGGCTACACCTTC. This codes for CASRYQGAADGYTF.

Only a few counts were recorded for this clonotype. At one end the junction does not follow the germline gene, possibly because of a read error. V gene TRBV7-9 combines with J gene TRBJ2-5; D is perhaps TRBD1 (5 bases). The V gene's germline CDR1 is SEHNR and CDR2 FQNEAQ (reference sequence). The CDR3 is 12 residues long. CDR3 in DNA: TGTGCCAGCACCTACGGTGGTCAGGGATGGTTCTTC. Encoded protein: CASTYGGQGWFF.

The chain employs TRBV3-1 and TRBJ1-4; tentative D call: TRBD1 (5 bases). In germline, CDR1 is LGHDT, CDR2 YNNKEL (reference sequence). V was trimmed by 0 bases and J by 2 bases, leaving 10 bases between them. CDR3 size: 16 residues. The DNA of the CDR3 is TGTGCCAGCAGCCAAGAGTTCGGGGGGACTAATGAAAAACTGTTTTTT. Translation: CASSQEFGGTNEKLFF.

This clonotype occurred many times. The rearrangement uses TRBV20-1 and TRBJ1-2; D is unresolved. The V end was cut by 5 bases, the J end by 0 bases, with 13 bases between. The CDR3 contains 14 residues. The germline CDR1 and CDR2 sequences are DFQATT and SNEGSKA (reference sequence). In DNA form, the CDR3 reads TGCAGTGCTCAAACCGGGAACACTAACTATGGCTACACCTTC. Its protein is CSAQTGNTNYGYTF.

Many counts were recorded for this clonotype. The V and J genes are TRBV20-1 and TRBJ2-7, with D tentatively TRBD2 (7 bases). Trimming removed 0 bases from V and 3 bases from J, with 18 bases in between. Germline CDR1 reads DFQATT; CDR2 reads SNEGSKA (reference sequence). The CDR3 sequence is 16 residues long. This CDR3 reads CSARDWGGLRDYEQYF. CDR3 bases: TGCAGTGCTAGAGATTGGGGGGGGCTCCGGGACTACGAGCAGTACTTC.

The rearrangement uses TRBV28 and TRBJ2-2, with TRBD2 matching 12 bases. The CDR3 extends over 16 amino acids. The J segment lost 6 bases and the V segment lost 7 bases, leaving 9 bases of the junction unmatched. CDR1 is MDHEN, CDR2 SYDVKM, per germline. The CDR3 loop reads CASTTSGGWGAGELFF. CDR3 coding DNA: TGTGCCAGCACGACTAGCGGGGGTTGGGGAGCCGGGGAGCTGTTTTTT.

V is TRBV7-2 and J is TRBJ2-3; 10 nucleotides agree with TRBD2. Germline assignment: CDR1 SGHTA and CDR2 FQGNSA. The CDR3 has 16 residues. The trim removed 5 bases at V and 1 base at J, leaving 6 bases unmatched. This CDR3 reads CASSVYTSGGTDTQYF. The CDR3 DNA sequence: TGTGCCAGCAGCGTATACACTAGCGGGGGCACAGATACGCAGTATTTT.

This clonotype has ten or more counts. This chain joins TRBV20-1 and TRBJ2-5; D is uncertain. V was trimmed by 1 base and J by 5 bases, leaving 20 bases between them. CDR3 length equals 16 residues. Germline loops: CDR1 DFQATT, CDR2 SNEGSKA (reference sequence). The CDR3 is CSARVRGVGLEETQYF. DNA for the CDR3: TGCAGTGCTAGAGTCCGTGGGGTGGGGTTGGAGGAGACCCAGTACTTC.

This clonotype was recorded many times. This chain joins TRBV12-3 or TRBV12-4 and TRBJ1-2; D remains unclear. V lost 0 bases, J lost 4 bases, and 9 bases lay in between. The CDR3 length is 14 residues. The CDR3 loop is CASSLATTAYGYTF. In DNA, the CDR3 is TGTGCCAGCAGTTTAGCGACCACCGCCTATGGCTACACCTTC.

In its sample, this clonotype was seen many times. The V gene is TRBV15, the J gene TRBJ1-5; the D gene is possibly TRBD1 (6 bases). The ends were cut back, 0 bases at V and 4 bases at J, with 22 bases in the middle. CDR1 is LNHNV and CDR2 is YYDKDF in the germline V gene (reference sequence). The CDR3 runs to 19 residues. CDR3 in DNA: TGTGCCACCAGCAGAGATAAATTCGGGACATTCAGGCGGAATCAGCCCCAGCATTTT. Amino acid sequence: CATSRDKFGTFRRNQPQHF.

This clonotype occurred many times. The gene calls are TRBV15 and TRBJ2-2, with a tentative D call TRBD2 (5 bases). The CDR3 length is 13 residues. From germline, CDR1 is LNHNV and CDR2 YYDKDF (reference sequence). V was cut by 4 bases and J by 7 bases, with 10 bases left in between. The CDR3 here is CATSIGVGGELFF. The CDR3 region has the DNA TGTGCCACCAGCATCGGGGTTGGCGGGGAGCTGTTTTTT.

This clonotype was recorded many times. This sequence joins TRBV5-1 and TRBJ2-7; D possibly corresponds to TRBD1 (6 bases). The length of the CDR3 is 13 residues. Germline CDR1 reads SGHRS; CDR2 reads YFSETQ. V lost 5 bases to trimming and J lost 1 base, with 10 bases between them. CDR3 DNA sequence: TGCGCCAGCAGGGAACAGGGATCCTACGAGCAGTACTTC. This codes for CASREQGSYEQYF.

This chain connects TRBV2 to TRBJ1-2, with TRBD1 matching over 9 bases. The CDR3 loop spans 15 amino acids. Germline V gene sequence: CDR1 SNHLY, CDR2 FYNNEI. V lost 7 bases to trimming and J lost 2 bases; unmatched junction nucleotides: 8. CDR3 protein: CASNTGTGSNYGYTF. In DNA form, the CDR3 reads TGTGCCAGCAACACCGGGACAGGGTCAAACTATGGCTACACCTTC.

The V gene is TRBV11-2, the J gene TRBJ1-6, with a possible D match to TRBD1 (6 bases). Germline V gene sequence: CDR1 SGHAT, CDR2 FQNNGV. V lost 5 bases and J 10 bases, leaving 15 bases between the germline ends. CDR3 length: 14 residues. The CDR3 coding sequence is TGTGCCAGCAGCCCACAGGGTGTCTACTCACCCCTCCACTTT. This gives the protein CASSPQGVYSPLHF.

The gene calls are TRBV20-1 and TRBJ2-7; 12 bases are shared with TRBD2. Trimming at V came to 2 bases and at J to 1 base, leaving 15 bases not matched to a gene. This CDR3 has 19 residues. CDR1 and CDR2 from the germline V gene are DFQATT and SNEGSKA (reference sequence). The DNA of the CDR3 is TGCAGTGCTAGACGCGGACTAGCGGGAAGATTACTCTCTTCCTACGAGCAGTACTTC. This encodes CSARRGLAGRLLSSYEQYF.

This clonotype was observed at least ten times. V and J are TRBV4-2 and TRBJ1-2; D gene uncertain. This CDR3 has 16 residues. Germline CDR1 LGHNA, CDR2 YNFKEQ. With 0 bases removed from V and 0 bases from J, the gap between germline ends came to 11 bases. DNA for the CDR3: TGTGCCAGCAGCCAAGATATCCGCAGTCCTAACTATGGCTACACCTTC. This gives the protein CASSQDIRSPNYGYTF.